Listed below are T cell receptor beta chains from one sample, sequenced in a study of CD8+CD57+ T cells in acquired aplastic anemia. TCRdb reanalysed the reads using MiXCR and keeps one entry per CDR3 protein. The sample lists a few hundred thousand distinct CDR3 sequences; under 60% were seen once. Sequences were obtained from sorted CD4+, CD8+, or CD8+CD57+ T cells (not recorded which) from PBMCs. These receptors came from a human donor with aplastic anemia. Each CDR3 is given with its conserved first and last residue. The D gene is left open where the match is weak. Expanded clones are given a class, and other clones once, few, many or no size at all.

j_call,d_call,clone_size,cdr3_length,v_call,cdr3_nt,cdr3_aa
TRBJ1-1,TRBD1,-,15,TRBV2,TGTGCCAGCATTCTACCGACAGGGAAGAACACTGAAGCTTTCTTT,CASILPTGKNTEAFF
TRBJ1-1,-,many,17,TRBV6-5,TGTGCCAGCAGTTACTCAAGTGTAGGTTACATGAACACTGAAGCTTTCTTT,CASSYSSVGYMNTEAFF
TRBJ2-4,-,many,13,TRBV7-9,TGTGCCAGCAGCCGCCGACAGGAGGACATTCAGTACTTC,CASSRRQEDIQYF
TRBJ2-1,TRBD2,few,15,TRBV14,TGTGCCAGCAGCCATACTAGCGGGGGGGCCGTCGAGCAGTTCTTC,CASSHTSGGAVEQFF
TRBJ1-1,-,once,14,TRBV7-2,TGTGCCAGCAGCTTAGCAGGGAAGAACTCTGAAGCTTTCTTT,CASSLAGKNSEAFF
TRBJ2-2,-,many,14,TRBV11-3,TGTGCCAGCAGCTTGGGGACTGGGACCGGGGAGCTGTTTTTT,CASSLGTGTGELFF
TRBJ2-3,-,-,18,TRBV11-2,TGTGCCAGCAGCTTAGTTTACTCCCGGTCCGAGAGCACAGATACGCAGTATTTT,CASSLVYSRSESTDTQYF
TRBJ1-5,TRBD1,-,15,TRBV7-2,TGTGCCAGCAGCTATGCCGGGACAGGTTATCAGCCCCAGCATTTT,CASSYAGTGYQPQHF
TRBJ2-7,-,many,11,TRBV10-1,TGCGCCAGCAACGAATACTACGAGCAGTACTTC,CASNEYYEQYF
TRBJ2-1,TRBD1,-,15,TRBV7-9,TGTGCCAGCAGCTTAGCAGAGGGGGCCCACAATGAGCAGTTCTTC,CASSLAEGAHNEQFF
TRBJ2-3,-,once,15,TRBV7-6,TGTGCCAGCAGCCGGGGACCGGGAAACACAGATACGCAGTATTTT,CASSRGPGNTDTQYF
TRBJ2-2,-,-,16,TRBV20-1,TGCAGTGCCCCGAATGTCCGGGGGAGCGGTACCGGGGAGCTGTTTTTT,CSAPNVRGSGTGELFF
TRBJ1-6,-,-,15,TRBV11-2,TGTGCCAGCAGCTTATCCGACAGCTATAATTCACCCCTCCACTTT,CASSLSDSYNSPLHF
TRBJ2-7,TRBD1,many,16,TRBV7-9,TGTGCCAGCAGCTTATTGCAACCCGGGACAGGGGGCTCGCAGTACTTC,CASSLLQPGTGGSQYF
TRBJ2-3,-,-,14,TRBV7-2,TGTGCCAGCAGCTTAGATTTGGGCTCAGATACGCAGTATTTT,CASSLDLGSDTQYF
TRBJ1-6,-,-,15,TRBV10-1,TGTGCCAGCAGCCAAGGGGGTCTGCCCTCACCCACCCTCCACTTT,CASSQGGLPSPTLHF
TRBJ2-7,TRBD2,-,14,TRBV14,TGTGCCAGCAGCCATAGGACTAGCAGCTACGAGCAGTACTTC,CASSHRTSSYEQYF
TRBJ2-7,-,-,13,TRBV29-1,TGCAGCGTTTCGGGGCAGGCGGCCTACGAGCAGTACTTC,CSVSGQAAYEQYF
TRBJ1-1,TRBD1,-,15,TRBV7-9,TGTGCCAGCAGCTTAGGGGACAGGACGAACACTGAAGCTTTCTTT,CASSLGDRTNTEAFF
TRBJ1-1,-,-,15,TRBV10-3,TGTGCCATCAGCGACACGGGGGGTCTGAACACTGAAGCTTTCTTT,CAISDTGGLNTEAFF
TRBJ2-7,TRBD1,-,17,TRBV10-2,TGCGCCAGCAGTGAGAGGGAATCCGGGACAGGGCCCTACGAGCAGTACTTC,CASSERESGTGPYEQYF
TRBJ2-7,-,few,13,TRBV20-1,TGCAGTGCGCTAGAGATGGGCCTCTACGAGCAGTACTTC,CSALEMGLYEQYF